The 31 T cell receptor beta chains reported below all come from one sample, sequenced in a study of T cell changes during pregnancy in multiple sclerosis. The assay was immunoSEQ multiplex PCR, and TCRdb's table has in-frame clones only and misses some. The data show around 110,000 clones, 85% to 95% seen once. This specimen was peripheral blood, taken in the third trimester of pregnancy. The receptor source for this set is a female donor in good health, enrolled as a control in a pregnancy study.

The chain combines TRBV6-6 with TRBJ1-5; weak D call: TRBD1 (5 bases). The V end was cut by 7 bases, the J end by 5 bases, with 21 bases between. The CDR3 extends over 16 amino acids. Germline V gene data show CDR1 as MNHNY and CDR2 as SVGAGI (reference sequence). For the CDR3, the DNA is TGTGCCAGCATACCCCGTGGGCAGGGCGGCGATCAGCCCCAGCATTTT. This translates into CASIPRGQGGDQPQHF.

In nucleotides, the CDR3 is TGTGCCAGCAGGGGAGGCCGGCTCAGAGCGGGGCCTAGCACAGATACGCAGTATTTT. The encoded protein is CASRGGRLRAGPSTDTQYF. The chain has TRBV7-9 and TRBJ2-3; TRBD2 agrees at 7 bases. This CDR3 spans 19 amino acids. Germline lookup yields CDR1 SEHNR and CDR2 FQNEAQ (reference sequence). V shed 6 bases, J shed 0 bases, and the junction held 18 bases outside the gene matches.

This clone was detected once. The CDR3 loop reads CASSFGRGGVRETQYF. The CDR3 DNA reads TGTGCCAGCAGTTTTGGTAGGGGGGGCGTTCGGGAGACCCAGTACTTC. This chain connects TRBV27 to TRBJ2-5; D is possibly TRBD2 (7 bases). CDR3 length: 16 residues. Germline V gene data show CDR1 as MNHEY and CDR2 as SMNVEV (reference sequence). The V end was cut by 3 bases, the J end by 5 bases, with 19 bases between.

This clone was counted a few times. The chain employs TRBV30 and TRBJ2-1; 13 positions match TRBD2. The CDR3 has 15 amino acids. Per germline, CDR1 GTSNPN and CDR2 SVGIG (reference sequence). V lost 3 bases, J lost 4 bases, and 3 bases stayed unmatched. The chain's CDR3 is CAWRWTSGGYNEQFF. Written as DNA, the CDR3 is TGTGCCTGGAGGTGGACTAGCGGGGGATACAATGAGCAGTTCTTC. Based on the CDR3 plus reference TRBV30 and TRBJ2-1, the full variable domain is SQTIHQWPATLVQPVGSPLSLECTVEGTSNPNLYWYRQAAGRGLQLLFYSVGIGQISSEVPQNLSASRPQDRQFILSSKKLLLSDSGFYLCAWRWTSGGYNEQFFGPGTRLTVL.

The chain employs TRBV15 and TRBJ2-3; 10 nucleotides match TRBD2. Germline-derived CDR1 and CDR2 are LNHNV and YYDKDF (reference sequence). The CDR3 extends over 17 amino acids. Trimming cost V 7 bases and J 5 bases; bases outside gene matches: 15. CDR3 sequence (DNA): TGTGCCACCACAGATTGGGGAGCGGGGGGGCTGGTAGATACGCAGTATTTT. Encoded protein: CATTDWGAGGLVDTQYF.

The J gene is TRBJ2-1, the V gene TRBV6-4; 8 bases align to TRBD1. V lost 3 bases, J lost 5 bases, and 0 bases stayed unmatched. Germline lookup yields CDR1 MRHNA and CDR2 SNTAGT. There are 13 residues in the CDR3. CDR3 DNA sequence: TGTGCCAGCAGTGAGGACAGGGACAATGAGCAGTTCTTC. The encoded protein is CASSEDRDNEQFF.

This clone was counted once. The rearrangement joins TRBV5-6 to TRBJ2-7; D is possibly TRBD1 (6 bases). V was trimmed by 0 bases and J by 2 bases, leaving 9 bases between them. Per germline, CDR1 SGHDT and CDR2 YYEEEE. The CDR3 is made up of 14 amino acids. DNA of the CDR3: TGTGCCAGCAGCTTGGTTCAGGGGACCTACGAGCAGTACTTC. It yields the protein CASSLVQGTYEQYF.

This clone was counted only a few times. J is TRBJ1-6 and V is TRBV7-3, with D possibly matching TRBD1 (6 bases). The CDR3 totals 14 residues. The germline gives CDR1 SGHTA, CDR2 FQGTGA. V was clipped by 2 bases and J by 9 bases, with 11 bases between them. CDR3 nucleotides: TGTGCCAGCAGCTTATACAGGGACGGTTCACCCCTCCACTTT. Its translation is CASSLYRDGSPLHF. Looking up the rest from reference TRBV7-3 and TRBJ1-6 gives the full variable domain: GAGVSQTPSNKVTEKGKYVELRCDPISGHTALYWYRQSLGQGPEFLIYFQGTGAADDSGLPNDRFFAVRPEGSVSTLKIQRTERGDSAVYLCASSLYRDGSPLHFGNGTRLTVT.

V gene TRBV19 combines with J gene TRBJ1-5; TRBD1 aligns across 7 bases. Losses at the gene ends were 3 bases for V and 5 bases for J; bases not matched to a gene: 7. The CDR3 runs to 15 residues. Germline V gene data show CDR1 as LNHDA and CDR2 as SQIVND (reference sequence). CDR3 amino acids: CASSMIGQGDQPQHF. For the CDR3, the DNA is TGTGCCAGTAGTATGATTGGGCAGGGGGATCAGCCCCAGCATTTT.

Here the CDR3 reads CASSSNGGTFHYGYTF. The CDR3 DNA reads TGTGCCAGCAGCTCTAATGGGGGGACCTTTCACTATGGCTACACCTTC. This chain joins TRBV7-2 and TRBJ1-2; D might be TRBD1 (5 bases). The CDR3 has 16 amino acids. Germline V CDR1 and CDR2: SGHTA, FQGNSA. V lost 4 bases and J lost 3, with 18 bases in between. Combining the CDR3 with reference TRBV7-2 and TRBJ1-2 gives the whole variable domain GAGVSQSPSNKVTEKGKDVELRCDPISGHTALYWYRQSLGQGLEFLIYFQGNSAPDKSGLPSDRFSAERTGGSVSTLTIQRTQQEDSAVYLCASSSNGGTFHYGYTFGSGTRLTVV.

The chain uses TRBV11-2 and TRBJ1-1, with D maybe TRBD1 (6 bases). Germline CDR1 and CDR2: SGHAT and FQNNGV. V lost 5 bases to trimming and J lost 0 bases, with 22 bases between them. The CDR3 has 18 residues. The CDR3 region is CASSQGTSEDGMNTEAFF. CDR3 nucleotide sequence: TGTGCCAGCAGCCAGGGGACGAGTGAGGACGGCATGAACACTGAAGCTTTCTTT.

The chain combines TRBV2 with TRBJ1-1, with 7 bases that match TRBD1. Germline V CDR1 and CDR2: SNHLY, FYNNEI. The CDR3 loop spans 13 amino acids. Unmatched junction bases numbered 2, after V lost 7 bases and J lost 0 bases. The CDR3 is CASTQGVNTEAFF. The CDR3, as DNA: TGTGCCAGCACCCAGGGGGTGAACACTGAAGCTTTCTTT.

This CDR3 is CASRGDWGDIYHGEQYF. The CDR3 DNA reads as TGTGCCAGCAGGGGGGACTGGGGCGACATATATCATGGCGAGCAGTACTTC. This chain uses TRBV25-1 with TRBJ2-7, with D perhaps TRBD2 (6 bases). Germline lookup yields CDR1 MGHDK and CDR2 SYGVNS. The CDR3 loop spans 17 amino acids. Trimming took 6 bases from V and 6 from J, leaving 27 bases between them.

The CDR3 region has the DNA TGTGCCAGCAGTTCCACAGGGTTCCTGGAAGCTTTCTTT. This gives the protein CASSSTGFLEAFF. J is TRBJ1-1 and V is TRBV27; D perhaps matches TRBD1 (6 bases). The V gene lost 4 bases and the J gene lost 8 bases, with 14 bases spanning the gap. Germline V lookup: CDR1 MNHEY, CDR2 SMNVEV (reference sequence). The CDR3 length is 13 residues.

This chain connects TRBV15 to TRBJ2-1; weak D call: TRBD1 (6 bases). The V end lost 3 bases, the J end lost 2 bases, and 8 bases lay between the germline ends. Looked up from germline, CDR1 is LNHNV and CDR2 is YYDKDF (reference sequence). The CDR3 runs to 14 residues. The CDR3 sequence is CATSRAGAYNEQFF. The CDR3 nucleotides are TGTGCCACCAGCAGGGCAGGGGCCTACAATGAGCAGTTCTTC.

The chain links TRBV30 to TRBJ1-1; maybe TRBD1 (5 bases). The CDR3 is made up of 15 amino acids. CDR1 and CDR2 (germline): GTSNPN, SVGIG (reference sequence). V lost 0 bases, J lost 6 bases, and 17 bases lay in between. CDR3 sequence (DNA): TGTGCCTGGAGTGTACATCTCCCAGGGTCGGCTGAAGCTTTCTTT. Protein product: CAWSVHLPGSAEAFF.

The rearrangement uses TRBV19 and TRBJ1-5, with TRBD1 as a possible D gene (5 bases). The CDR3 is made up of 18 amino acids. Germline loops: CDR1 LNHDA, CDR2 SQIVND (reference sequence). Trimming stripped 3 bases from V and 0 bases from J, with 18 bases between. DNA for the CDR3: TGTGCCAGTAGTATGCGGGACTCCCCGGCTTATAGCAATCAGCCCCAGCATTTT. This encodes CASSMRDSPAYSNQPQHF.

The V call is TRBV4-3, the J call TRBJ2-7; 8 bases line up with TRBD2. This CDR3 is 16 amino acids long. The J segment lost 4 bases and the V segment lost 0 bases, leaving 8 bases of the junction unmatched. Germline-derived CDR1 and CDR2 are LGHNA and YSLEER. The chain's CDR3 is CASSQEFQRGIYEQYF. The DNA of the CDR3 is TGCGCCAGCAGCCAAGAGTTCCAGCGGGGGATTTACGAGCAGTACTTC.

This sequence joins TRBV11-2 and TRBJ1-1, with a tentative D call TRBD1 (6 bases). The V end lost 6 bases, the J end lost 3 bases, and 14 bases lay between the germline ends. Germline CDR1 reads SGHAT; CDR2 reads FQNNGV. This CDR3 spans 14 amino acids. CDR3 protein: CASSRTGIYTEAFF. In DNA form, the CDR3 reads TGTGCCAGCAGTCGAACAGGGATATACACTGAAGCTTTCTTT.

The chain has TRBV27 and TRBJ2-1; 10 positions agree with TRBD1. After removal of 3 bases from V and 7 bases from J, the junction contained 15 bases not matched to a gene. The germline CDR1 and CDR2 sequences are MNHEY and SMNVEV (reference sequence). CDR3 length: 18 residues. As DNA, the CDR3 is TGTGCCAGCAGTTTTTATTACACCTCTAGGGACAGGGGAAATGAGCAGTTCTTC. The encoded protein is CASSFYYTSRDRGNEQFF.

This CDR3 reads CAWSDYPGTGRGGNGELFF. The CDR3 DNA sequence: TGTGCCTGGAGTGATTACCCCGGGACAGGGCGAGGGGGGAACGGGGAGCTGTTTTTT. V gene TRBV30 combines with J gene TRBJ2-2; TRBD1 matches at 9 bases. Germline-derived CDR1 and CDR2 are GTSNPN and SVGIG (reference sequence). Trimming took 1 base from V and 7 from J; bases not matched to a gene: 19. The CDR3 extends over 19 amino acids.

This clone was recorded a few times. The gene calls are TRBV25-1 and TRBJ1-1; 9 bases are a match to TRBD1. V shed 5 bases and J 3 bases; nucleotides not matched to a gene: 7. Germline V gene lookup returns CDR1 MGHDK and CDR2 SYGVNS. The CDR3 spans 15 residues. The CDR3: CASSRGQGTDTEAFF. As DNA, the CDR3 is TGTGCCAGCAGTAGGGGACAGGGTACGGACACTGAAGCTTTCTTT.

V is TRBV5-1 and J is TRBJ2-1, with 9 bases lining up with TRBD1. Trimming cost V 3 bases and J 6 bases; bases outside gene matches: 10. The CDR3 totals 16 residues. CDR1 and CDR2 from the germline V gene are SGHRS and YFSETQ. CDR3 nucleotide sequence: TGCGCCAGCAGCTCACAACCGGGACAGGGTTTCAATGAGCAGTTCTTC. Its translation: CASSSQPGQGFNEQFF.

The chain is built from TRBV4-2 and TRBJ2-1; TRBD2 matches at 15 bases. V shed 1 base and J 7 bases; nucleotides not matched to a gene: 8. This CDR3 region has 18 residues. Per the germline V gene, CDR1 is LGHNA and CDR2 is YNFKEQ. CDR3 protein: CASSQGTSGGVGKNEQFF. The CDR3 DNA reads TGTGCCAGCAGCCAAGGGACTAGCGGGGGGGTCGGAAAAAATGAGCAGTTCTTC.

The count of this clone is one. V gene TRBV9 combines with J gene TRBJ2-5; D is ambiguous. The CDR3 is 14 amino acids. The V gene lost 0 bases and the J gene lost 5 bases, with 11 bases spanning the gap. Per the germline V gene, CDR1 is SGDLS and CDR2 is YYNGEE. The CDR3 loop is CASSVGTNEETQYF. The CDR3 bases are TGTGCCAGCAGCGTAGGAACTAATGAGGAGACCCAGTACTTC.

The rearrangement uses TRBV30 and TRBJ1-2, with TRBD1 matching over 7 bases. The CDR3 consists of 15 residues. V was clipped by 3 bases and J by 2 bases; unmatched bases: 9. The germline V gene encodes CDR1 GTSNPN and CDR2 SVGIG (reference sequence). In DNA, the CDR3 is TGTGCCTGGAGAGGGAAGGGGGCAGGCAACTATGGCTACACCTTC. This gives the protein CAWRGKGAGNYGYTF.

The rearrangement links TRBV9 to TRBJ1-1; D not certain. Germline V CDR1 and CDR2: SGDLS, YYNGEE. V was trimmed by 4 bases and J by 0 bases, leaving 13 bases between them. The CDR3 contains 15 residues. In DNA, the CDR3 is TGTGCCAGCAGCCCCCCGGCGGGAATGAACACTGAAGCTTTCTTT. It encodes CASSPPAGMNTEAFF. Combining the CDR3 with reference TRBV9 and TRBJ1-1 gives the whole variable domain DSGVTQTPKHLITATGQRVTLRCSPRSGDLSVYWYQQSLDQGLQFLIQYYNGEERAKGNILERFSAQQFPDLHSELNLSSLELGDSALYFCASSPPAGMNTEAFFGQGTRLTVV.

This sequence joins TRBV15 and TRBJ1-5; the D gene is possibly TRBD1 (6 bases). The V end lost 0 bases, the J end lost 1 base, and 7 bases lay between the germline ends. CDR1 LNHNV and CDR2 YYDKDF come from the germline V gene (reference sequence). The CDR3 runs 15 residues. The CDR3 sequence is CATSRETGSNQPQHF. The CDR3 DNA sequence: TGTGCCACCAGCAGAGAAACAGGGAGCAATCAGCCCCAGCATTTT. Combining the CDR3 with reference TRBV15 and TRBJ1-5 gives the whole variable domain DAMVIQNPRYQVTQFGKPVTLSCSQTLNHNVMYWYQQKSSQAPKLLFHYYDKDFNNEADTPDNFQSRRPNTSFCFLDIRSPGLGDTAMYLCATSRETGSNQPQHFGDGTRLSIL.

The chain is built from TRBV19 and TRBJ1-3, with D perhaps TRBD1 (5 bases). The CDR3 extends over 18 amino acids. Germline V CDR1 and CDR2: LNHDA, SQIVND (reference sequence). The V gene lost 3 bases and the J gene lost 4 bases, with 22 bases spanning the gap. As DNA, the CDR3 is TGTGCCAGTAGTATTAAAAGCGGCCTCGGGGGAGGAGGAAACACCATATATTTT. Its translation is CASSIKSGLGGGGNTIYF.

The chain links TRBV7-9 to TRBJ1-2; the D is unclear. The CDR3 totals 16 residues. Looked up from germline, CDR1 is SEHNR and CDR2 is FQNEAQ (reference sequence). Trimming removed 5 bases at V and 7 bases at J, with 23 bases between. This chain's CDR3 is CASSGRDGASPSGYTF. As DNA, the CDR3 is TGTGCCAGCAGCGGGCGGGATGGAGCGTCGCCTTCTGGCTACACCTTC.

This chain links TRBV6-5 with TRBJ1-2, with 7 bases that match TRBD1. V was pared by 0 bases and J by 6 bases, with 7 bases of the junction left unmatched. The CDR3 contains 15 residues. Germline V gives CDR1 MNHEY, CDR2 SVGAGI. The CDR3 protein is CASSYSRTGSDGYTF. CDR3 bases: TGTGCCAGCAGTTACTCGAGGACAGGTAGCGATGGCTACACCTTC.